The 20 T cell receptor beta chains presented below share a single source sample, sequenced in a study of PD-1 blockade in classical Hodgkin lymphoma. Assay used: immunoSEQ multiplex PCR; TCRdb lists only in-frame clones, some missing. Among some 41,000 clones listed, approximately 70% were seen once. All the patients suffered relapse after autologous stem cell transplantation, and brentuximab vedotin exposure differed. The sample here was peripheral blood mononuclear cells (PBMCs), taken before the second cycle of nivolumab. The receptors shown here come from a human donor with classical Hodgkin lymphoma.

V is TRBV19 and J is TRBJ2-1, with 8 bases lining up with TRBD2. Germline CDR1 is LNHDA and CDR2 is SQIVND (reference sequence). The CDR3 is 13 residues long. J gave up 7 bases and V 4 bases, and 3 bases lay outside the gene matches. In DNA form, the CDR3 reads TGTGCCAGTAGTACGGGAGGGGTTAATGAGCAGTTCTTC. Its translation is CASSTGGVNEQFF.

The chain couples TRBV27 to TRBJ2-7; 11 bases align to TRBD2. With V trimmed by 2 bases and J by 0 bases, 6 bases remained unmatched. CDR3 length equals 17 residues. Germline V gene sequence: CDR1 MNHEY, CDR2 SMNVEV (reference sequence). CDR3 residues: CASSLSSGRVVSYEQYF. The CDR3 nucleotides are TGTGCCAGCAGTTTAAGTAGCGGGAGGGTTGTCTCCTACGAGCAGTACTTC.

This chain uses TRBV6-1 with TRBJ1-6; a possible D gene is TRBD1 (5 bases). CDR1 MNHNS and CDR2 SASEGT come from the germline V gene. Trimming left V 6 bases short and J 11 bases short, with 17 bases between. This CDR3 has 14 amino acids. The DNA for the CDR3 is TGTGCCAGCAGGGGGCCGGAGGGCCGGCCACCCCTCCACTTT. Residues: CASRGPEGRPPLHF.

The rearrangement uses TRBV4-2 and TRBJ2-2; 12 nucleotides agree with TRBD2. This CDR3 is 16 amino acids long. After removal of 4 bases from V and 6 bases from J, the junction contained 6 bases not matched to a gene. Germline assignment: CDR1 LGHNA and CDR2 YNFKEQ. CDR3 DNA: TGTGCCAGCAGCCCTCATCCTAGCGGGGGGGCCGGGGAGCTGTTTTTT. Translation gives CASSPHPSGGAGELFF.

The V gene is TRBV9, the J gene TRBJ2-7, with 7 nucleotides matching TRBD2. With 4 bases clipped from V and 3 bases from J, the junction kept 4 bases outside the gene matches. Per the germline V gene, CDR1 is SGDLS and CDR2 is YYNGEE. The CDR3 extends over 13 amino acids. The CDR3 reads CASSSRDYYEQYF. The CDR3 DNA follows: TGTGCCAGCAGCTCCCGGGACTACTACGAGCAGTACTTC.

J is TRBJ2-7 and V is TRBV5-6; D unclear. The CDR3 runs 12 residues. V lost 0 bases, J lost 4 bases, and 5 bases lay in between. The germline V gene has CDR1 SGHDT and CDR2 YYEEEE. The DNA of the CDR3 is TGTGCCAGCAGCTTGGATGGGTACGAGCAGTACTTC. As protein: CASSLDGYEQYF.

V gene TRBV7-9 combines with J gene TRBJ2-3; no clear D gene. The V end was cut by 1 base, the J end by 6 bases, with 5 bases between. The V gene's germline CDR1 is SEHNR and CDR2 FQNEAQ (reference sequence). The CDR3 runs to 12 residues. CDR3: CASSLVSDTQYF. In DNA form, the CDR3 reads TGTGCCAGCAGCTTAGTATCGGATACGCAGTATTTT.

This sequence joins TRBV18 and TRBJ2-7; TRBD2 matches at 14 bases. Trimming removed 6 bases from V and 3 bases from J; junction bases left unmatched: 10. The CDR3 runs 17 residues. Germline loops: CDR1 KGHSH, CDR2 LQKENI. CDR3 in amino acids: CASSKWTSGRIDYEQYF. DNA for the CDR3: TGTGCCAGCTCGAAATGGACTAGCGGGAGGATAGACTACGAGCAGTACTTC. The full variable domain, in which reference TRBV18 and TRBJ2-7 provide the parts outside the CDR3, is NAGVMQNPRHLVRRRGQEARLRCSPMKGHSHVYWYRQLPEEGLKFMVYLQKENIIDESGMPKERFSAEFPKEGPSILRIQQVVRGDSAAYFCASSKWTSGRIDYEQYFGPGTRLTVT.

This rearrangement joins TRBV5-8 to TRBJ2-7, with 9 bases fitting TRBD1. The junction had 7 bases not matched to a gene; V was cut back by 0 bases and J by 6 bases. Germline V gene sequence: CDR1 SGHTS, CDR2 YDEGEE. The CDR3 has 15 residues. The CDR3 sequence: CASSLGQGVGREQYF. DNA of the CDR3: TGTGCCAGCAGCTTGGGACAGGGGGTAGGTCGCGAGCAGTACTTC.

The rearrangement links TRBV27 to TRBJ2-7, with 12 bases matching TRBD2. The CDR3 consists of 15 residues. Trimming took 8 bases from V and 7 from J; bases not matched to a gene: 12. The germline V gene has CDR1 MNHEY and CDR2 SMNVEV (reference sequence). The CDR3 is CASSMTSGGWGEQYF. Written as DNA, the CDR3 is TGTGCCAGCTCGATGACTAGCGGGGGATGGGGGGAGCAGTACTTC.

The chain employs TRBV7-6 and TRBJ1-5; 7 bases are shared with TRBD1. Per germline, CDR1 SGHVS and CDR2 FNYEAQ. The CDR3 spans 13 residues. With V trimmed by 5 bases and J by 6 bases, 4 bases remained unmatched. CDR3 loop: CASSLTGSQPQHF. The CDR3 DNA reads as TGTGCCAGCAGCCTGACAGGGTCTCAGCCCCAGCATTTT.

The CDR3 spells CASSQTGQGGNGGWEKLFF. Written as DNA, the CDR3 is TGCGCCAGCAGCCAAACAGGACAGGGCGGAAATGGAGGATGGGAAAAACTGTTTTTT. This chain connects TRBV4-3 to TRBJ1-4, with 8 bases aligning to TRBD1. The trim removed 2 bases at V and 8 bases at J, leaving 19 bases unmatched. Per the germline V gene, CDR1 is LGHNA and CDR2 is YSLEER. This CDR3 has 19 amino acids.

The CDR3 here is CASMVGQSYEQYF. The CDR3 DNA reads TGTGCCAGCATGGTTGGACAGAGCTACGAGCAGTACTTC. The chain uses TRBV27 and TRBJ2-7; possibly TRBD1 for D (6 bases). Germline V CDR1 and CDR2: MNHEY, SMNVEV (reference sequence). This CDR3 is built from 13 residues. The V end lost 7 bases, the J end lost 3 bases, and 13 bases lay between the germline ends.

This chain links TRBV27 with TRBJ2-7, with D tentatively TRBD1 or TRBD2 (5 bases each). The germline V gene has CDR1 MNHEY and CDR2 SMNVEV (reference sequence). Trimming left V 10 bases short and J 0 bases short, with 13 bases between. The CDR3 runs 13 residues. The CDR3 DNA reads TGTGCCACCAGGGACGGGGTCTCCTACGAGCAGTACTTC. Translated, it gives CATRDGVSYEQYF.

The chain uses TRBV10-3 and TRBJ2-1; no definite D call. This CDR3 is 12 amino acids long. The V gene's germline CDR1 is ENHRY and CDR2 SYGVKD. V lost 8 bases, J lost 6 bases, and 11 bases lay in between. As DNA, the CDR3 is TGTGCCATCCGAGACTGGTCCAATGAGCAGTTCTTC. Translating gives CAIRDWSNEQFF.

This clone was observed a few times. The same CDR3 also results from other DNA sequences found in this sample. The V call is TRBV9, the J call TRBJ2-3; D might be TRBD1 (5 bases). From germline, CDR1 is SGDLS and CDR2 YYNGEE. V lost 5 bases to trimming and J lost 2 bases, with 15 bases between them. The CDR3 totals 15 residues. CDR3 coding DNA: TGTGCCAGCAGACCTGAGGCACAGGTCACAGATACGCAGTATTTT. It is translated as CASRPEAQVTDTQYF. Combining the CDR3 with reference TRBV9 and TRBJ2-3 gives the whole variable domain DSGVTQTPKHLITATGQRVTLRCSPRSGDLSVYWYQQSLDQGLQFLIQYYNGEERAKGNILERFSAQQFPDLHSELNLSSLELGDSALYFCASRPEAQVTDTQYFGPGTRLTVL.

CDR3: CASSLTGQSYEQYF. Written as DNA, the CDR3 is TGTGCCAGCAGCCTAACAGGACAGAGCTACGAGCAGTACTTC. The chain carries TRBV11-1 and TRBJ2-7; a weak D match, TRBD1 (6 bases). The CDR3 totals 14 residues. V dropped 5 bases and J dropped 3 bases, with 14 bases sitting between them. The germline gives CDR1 SGHAT, CDR2 FQDESV (reference sequence).

A single count supports this clone. The chain couples TRBV7-8 to TRBJ2-5; 8 nucleotides agree with TRBD1. V was clipped by 5 bases and J by 4 bases; unmatched bases: 18. Germline CDR1 is SGHVS and CDR2 is FQNEAQ. The CDR3 has 18 amino acids. The CDR3 DNA sequence: TGTGCCAGCAGCATGGATTCTTCAGGGGGCCCACGTAGAGAGACCCAGTACTTC. This encodes CASSMDSSGGPRRETQYF.

The rearrangement links TRBV4-3 to TRBJ1-5; D is unclear. CDR1 and CDR2 (germline): LGHNA, YSLEER. This CDR3 spans 15 amino acids. Trimming removed 0 bases at V and 4 bases at J, with 10 bases between. CDR3 residues: CASSQDTRGNQPQHF. DNA of the CDR3: TGCGCCAGCAGCCAAGATACCCGGGGTAATCAGCCCCAGCATTTT.

The gene calls are TRBV7-3 and TRBJ2-3, with a possible D match to TRBD2 (6 bases). This CDR3 comprises 14 residues. V was pared by 6 bases and J by 0 bases, with 10 bases between. The germline CDR1 and CDR2 sequences are SGHTA and FQGTGA. The CDR3 reads CASRTGGSTDTQYF. CDR3 DNA: TGTGCCAGCAGGACTGGGGGGAGCACAGATACGCAGTATTTT.